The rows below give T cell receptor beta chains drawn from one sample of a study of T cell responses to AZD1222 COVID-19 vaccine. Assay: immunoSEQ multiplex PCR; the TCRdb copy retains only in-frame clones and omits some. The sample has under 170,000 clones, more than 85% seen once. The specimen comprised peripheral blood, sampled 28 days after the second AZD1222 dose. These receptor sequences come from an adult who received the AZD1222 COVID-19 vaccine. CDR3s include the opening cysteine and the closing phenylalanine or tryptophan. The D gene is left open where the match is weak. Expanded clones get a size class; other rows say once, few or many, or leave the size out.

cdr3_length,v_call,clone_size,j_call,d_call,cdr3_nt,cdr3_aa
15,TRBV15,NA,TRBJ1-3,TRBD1,TGTGCCACCAGCAGGGGACAGAACTCTGGAAACACCATATATTTT,CATSRGQNSGNTIYF
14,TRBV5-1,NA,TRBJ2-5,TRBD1,TGCGCCAGCAGCACAGGGACAGGGAGGCAGACCCAGTACTTC,CASSTGTGRQTQYF
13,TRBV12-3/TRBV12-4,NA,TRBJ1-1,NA,TGTGCCAGCAGTTTGTACCTTAACACTGAAGCTTTCTTT,CASSLYLNTEAFF
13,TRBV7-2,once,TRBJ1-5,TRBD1,TGTGCCAGCAGCCCAAGGACAGGTCAGCCCCAGCATTTT,CASSPRTGQPQHF
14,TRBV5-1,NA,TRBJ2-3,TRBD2,TGCGCCAGCAGCGGACTAGCCGGCACAGATACGCAGTATTTT,CASSGLAGTDTQYF
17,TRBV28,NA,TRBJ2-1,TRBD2,TGTGCCAGCAGTTTCACCCCAGCGGGAAAATCCTACAATGAGCAGTTCTTC,CASSFTPAGKSYNEQFF
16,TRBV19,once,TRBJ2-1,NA,TGTGCCAGTAGTATCTTGGCGGGAACCTCCTACAATGAGCAGTTCTTC,CASSILAGTSYNEQFF
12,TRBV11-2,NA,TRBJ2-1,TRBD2,TGTGCCAGCAGCATTAGCGGGAGAGAGCAGTTCTTC,CASSISGREQFF
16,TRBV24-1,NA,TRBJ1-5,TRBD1,TGTGCCTCCCAATCGGCCGGGACAGGGGGCAACCAGCCCCAGCATTTT,CASQSAGTGGNQPQHF
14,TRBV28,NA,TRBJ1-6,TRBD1,TGTGCCAGCAGGAAAGGACAGGGTGGATCACCCCTCCACTTT,CASRKGQGGSPLHF
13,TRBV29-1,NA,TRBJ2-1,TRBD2,TGCAGCGTTCGGCGGGAGATTGGCAATGAGCAGTTCTTC,CSVRREIGNEQFF
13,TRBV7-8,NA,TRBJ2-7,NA,TGTGCCAGCAGCCCGGGGGCCACCTACGAGCAGTACTTC,CASSPGATYEQYF
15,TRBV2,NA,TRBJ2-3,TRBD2,TGTGCCAGCAGTGAAGGAGGACTAGCGGGGTATACGCAGTATTTT,CASSEGGLAGYTQYF
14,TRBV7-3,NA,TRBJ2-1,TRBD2,TGTGCCAGCAGCCCCATTAGCCCGGGGGGTGAGCAGTTCTTC,CASSPISPGGEQFF
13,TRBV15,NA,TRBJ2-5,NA,TGTGCCACCAGCAATTTCCGGTCGGGGACCCAGTACTTC,CATSNFRSGTQYF
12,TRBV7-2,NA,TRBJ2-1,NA,TGTGCCAGCAGCTTCTTGCTGCCTGAGCAGTTCTTC,CASSFLLPEQFF
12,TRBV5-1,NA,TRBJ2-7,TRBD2,TGCGCCAGCAGGGCTACTAGCGTCGAGCAGTACTTC,CASRATSVEQYF
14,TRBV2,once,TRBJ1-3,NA,TGTGCCAGCAGGGCTTCTTGGTCCGGAAACACCATATATTTT,CASRASWSGNTIYF
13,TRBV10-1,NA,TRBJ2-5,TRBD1,TGCGCCAGCAGCAGGACAGGGCAAGAGACCCAGTACTTC,CASSRTGQETQYF
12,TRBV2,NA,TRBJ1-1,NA,TGTGCCAGCAGTGAGGTGGGTACTGAAGCTTTCTTT,CASSEVGTEAFF